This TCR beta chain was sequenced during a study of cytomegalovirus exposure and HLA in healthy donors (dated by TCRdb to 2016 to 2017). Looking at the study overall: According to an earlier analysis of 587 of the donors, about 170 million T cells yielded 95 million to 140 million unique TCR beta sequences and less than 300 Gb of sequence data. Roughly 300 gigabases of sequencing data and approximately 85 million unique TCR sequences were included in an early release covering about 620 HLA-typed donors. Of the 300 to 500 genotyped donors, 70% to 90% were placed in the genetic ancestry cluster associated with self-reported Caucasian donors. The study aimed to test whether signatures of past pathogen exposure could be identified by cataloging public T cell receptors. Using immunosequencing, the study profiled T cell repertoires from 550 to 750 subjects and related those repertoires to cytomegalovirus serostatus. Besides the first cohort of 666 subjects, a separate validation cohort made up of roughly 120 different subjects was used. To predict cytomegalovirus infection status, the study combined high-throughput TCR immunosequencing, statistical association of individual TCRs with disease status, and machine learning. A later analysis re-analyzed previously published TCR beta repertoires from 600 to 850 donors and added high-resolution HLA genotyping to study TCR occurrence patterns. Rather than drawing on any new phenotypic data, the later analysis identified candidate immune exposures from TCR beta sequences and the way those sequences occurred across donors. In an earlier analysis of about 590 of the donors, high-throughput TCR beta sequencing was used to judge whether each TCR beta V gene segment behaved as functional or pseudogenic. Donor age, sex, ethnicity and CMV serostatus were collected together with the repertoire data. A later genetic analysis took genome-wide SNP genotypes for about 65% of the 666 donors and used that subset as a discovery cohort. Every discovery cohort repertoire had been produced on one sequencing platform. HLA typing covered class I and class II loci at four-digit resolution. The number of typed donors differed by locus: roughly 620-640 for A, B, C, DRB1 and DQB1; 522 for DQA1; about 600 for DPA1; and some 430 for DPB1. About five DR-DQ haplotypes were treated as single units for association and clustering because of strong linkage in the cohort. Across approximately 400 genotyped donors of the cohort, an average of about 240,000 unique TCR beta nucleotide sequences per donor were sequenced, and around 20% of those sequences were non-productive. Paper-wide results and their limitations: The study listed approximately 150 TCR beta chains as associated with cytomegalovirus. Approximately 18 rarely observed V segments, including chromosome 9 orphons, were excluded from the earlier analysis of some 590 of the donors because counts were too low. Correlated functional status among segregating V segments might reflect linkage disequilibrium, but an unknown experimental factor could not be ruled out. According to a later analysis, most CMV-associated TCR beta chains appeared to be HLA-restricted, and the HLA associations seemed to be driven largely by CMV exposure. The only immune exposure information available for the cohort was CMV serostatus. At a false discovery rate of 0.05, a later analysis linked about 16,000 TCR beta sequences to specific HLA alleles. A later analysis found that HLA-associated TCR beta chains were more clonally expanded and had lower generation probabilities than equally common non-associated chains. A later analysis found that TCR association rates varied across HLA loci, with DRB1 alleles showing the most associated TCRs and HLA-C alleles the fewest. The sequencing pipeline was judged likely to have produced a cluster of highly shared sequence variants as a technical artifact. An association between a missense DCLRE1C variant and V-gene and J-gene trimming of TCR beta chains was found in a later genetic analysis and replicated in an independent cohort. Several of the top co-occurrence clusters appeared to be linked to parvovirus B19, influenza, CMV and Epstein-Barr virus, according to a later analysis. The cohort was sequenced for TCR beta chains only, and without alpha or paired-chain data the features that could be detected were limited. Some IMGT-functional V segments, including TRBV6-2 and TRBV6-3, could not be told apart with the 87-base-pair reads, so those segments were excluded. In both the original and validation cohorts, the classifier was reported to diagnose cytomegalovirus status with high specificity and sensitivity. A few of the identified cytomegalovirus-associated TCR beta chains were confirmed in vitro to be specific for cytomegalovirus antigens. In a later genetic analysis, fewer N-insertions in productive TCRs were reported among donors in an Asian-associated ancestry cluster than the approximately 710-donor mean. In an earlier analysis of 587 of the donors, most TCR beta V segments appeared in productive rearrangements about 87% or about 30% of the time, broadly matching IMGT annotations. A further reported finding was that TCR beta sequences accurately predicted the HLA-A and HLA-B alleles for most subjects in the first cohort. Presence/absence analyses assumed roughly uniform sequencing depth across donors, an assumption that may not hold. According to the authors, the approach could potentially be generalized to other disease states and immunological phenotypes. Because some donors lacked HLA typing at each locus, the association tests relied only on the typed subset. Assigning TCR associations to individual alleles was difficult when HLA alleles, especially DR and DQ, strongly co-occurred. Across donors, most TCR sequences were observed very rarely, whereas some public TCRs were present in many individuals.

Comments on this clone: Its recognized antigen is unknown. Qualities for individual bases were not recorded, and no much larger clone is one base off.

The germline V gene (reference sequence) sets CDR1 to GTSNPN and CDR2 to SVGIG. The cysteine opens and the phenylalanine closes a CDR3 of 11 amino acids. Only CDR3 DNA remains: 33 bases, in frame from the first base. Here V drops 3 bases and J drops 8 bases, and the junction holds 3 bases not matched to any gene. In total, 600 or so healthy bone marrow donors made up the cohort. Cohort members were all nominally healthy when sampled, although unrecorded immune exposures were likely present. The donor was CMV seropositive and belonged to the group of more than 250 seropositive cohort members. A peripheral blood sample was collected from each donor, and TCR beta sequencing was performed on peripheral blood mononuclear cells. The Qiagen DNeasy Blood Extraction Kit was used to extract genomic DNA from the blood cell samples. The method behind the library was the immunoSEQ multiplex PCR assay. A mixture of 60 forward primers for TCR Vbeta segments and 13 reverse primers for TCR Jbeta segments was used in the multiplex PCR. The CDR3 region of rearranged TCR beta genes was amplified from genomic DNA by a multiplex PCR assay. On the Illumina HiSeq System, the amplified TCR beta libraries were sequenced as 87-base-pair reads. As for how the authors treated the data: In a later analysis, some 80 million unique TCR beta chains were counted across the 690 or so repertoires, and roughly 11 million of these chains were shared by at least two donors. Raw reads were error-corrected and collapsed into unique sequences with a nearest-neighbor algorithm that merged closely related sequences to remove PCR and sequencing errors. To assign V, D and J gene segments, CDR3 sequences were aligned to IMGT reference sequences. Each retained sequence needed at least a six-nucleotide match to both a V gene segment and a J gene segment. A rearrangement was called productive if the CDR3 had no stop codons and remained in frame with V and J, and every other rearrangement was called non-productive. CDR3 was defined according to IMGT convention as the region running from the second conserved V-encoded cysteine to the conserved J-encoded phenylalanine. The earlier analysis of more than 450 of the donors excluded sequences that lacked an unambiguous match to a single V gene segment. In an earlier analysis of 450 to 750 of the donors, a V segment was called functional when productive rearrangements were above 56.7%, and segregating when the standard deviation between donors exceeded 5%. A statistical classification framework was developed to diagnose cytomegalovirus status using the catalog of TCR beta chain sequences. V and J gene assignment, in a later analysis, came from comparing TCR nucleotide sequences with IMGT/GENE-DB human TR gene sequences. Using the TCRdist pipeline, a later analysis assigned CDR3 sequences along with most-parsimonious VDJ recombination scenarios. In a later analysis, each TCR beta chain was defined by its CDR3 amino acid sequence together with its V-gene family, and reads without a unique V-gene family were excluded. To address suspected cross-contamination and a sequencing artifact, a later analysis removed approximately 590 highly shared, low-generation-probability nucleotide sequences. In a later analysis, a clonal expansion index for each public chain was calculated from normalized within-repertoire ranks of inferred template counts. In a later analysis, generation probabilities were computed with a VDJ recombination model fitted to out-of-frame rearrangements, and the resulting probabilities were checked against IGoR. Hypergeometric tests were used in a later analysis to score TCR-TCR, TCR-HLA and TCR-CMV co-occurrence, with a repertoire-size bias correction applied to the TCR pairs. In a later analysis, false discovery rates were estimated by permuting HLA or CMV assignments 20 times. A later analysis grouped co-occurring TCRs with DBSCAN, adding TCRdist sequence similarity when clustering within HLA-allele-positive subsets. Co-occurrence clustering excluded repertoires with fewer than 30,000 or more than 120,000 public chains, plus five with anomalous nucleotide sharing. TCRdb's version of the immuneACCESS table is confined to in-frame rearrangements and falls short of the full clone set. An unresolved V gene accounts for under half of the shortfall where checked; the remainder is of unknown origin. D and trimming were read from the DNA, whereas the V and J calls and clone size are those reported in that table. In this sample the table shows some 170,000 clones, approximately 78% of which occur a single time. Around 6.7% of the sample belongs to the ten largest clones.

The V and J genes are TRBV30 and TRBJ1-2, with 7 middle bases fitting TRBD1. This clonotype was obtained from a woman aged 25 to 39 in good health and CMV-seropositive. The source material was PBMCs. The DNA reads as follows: TGTGCCTGGAGAGGAGGGGGCGGCTACACCTTC. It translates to CAWRGGGGYTF.